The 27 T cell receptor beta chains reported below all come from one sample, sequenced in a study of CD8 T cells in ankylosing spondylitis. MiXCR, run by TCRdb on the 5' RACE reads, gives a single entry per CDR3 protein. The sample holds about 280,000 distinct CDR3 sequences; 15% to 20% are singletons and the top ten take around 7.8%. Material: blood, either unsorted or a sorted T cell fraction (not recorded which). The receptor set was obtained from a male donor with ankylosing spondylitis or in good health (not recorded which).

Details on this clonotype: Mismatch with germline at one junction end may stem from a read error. CDR3 nucleotide sequence: TGTGCCAGCAGCTTAGGGGGATCGAACGCTGAAGCTTTCTTT. This sequence encodes CASSLGGSNAEAFF. V gene TRBV7-2 combines with J gene TRBJ1-1; D call uncertain. The CDR3 length is 14 residues. Germline CDR1 is SGHTA and CDR2 is FQGNSA. Using reference TRBV7-2 and TRBJ1-1 for the parts outside the CDR3, the full variable domain is GAGVSQSPSNKVTEKGKDVELRCDPISGHTALYWYRQSLGQGLEFLIYFQGNSAPDKSGLPSDRFSAERTGGSVSTLTIQRTQQEDSAVYLCASSLGGSNAEAFFGQGTRLTVV.

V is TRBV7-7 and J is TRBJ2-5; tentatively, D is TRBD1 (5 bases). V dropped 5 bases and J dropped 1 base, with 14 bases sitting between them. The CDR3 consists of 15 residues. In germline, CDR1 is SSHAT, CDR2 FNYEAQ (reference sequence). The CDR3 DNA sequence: TGTGCCAGCAGCCCAGGGATTAGCATCCAAGAGACCCAGTACTTC. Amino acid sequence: CASSPGISIQETQYF. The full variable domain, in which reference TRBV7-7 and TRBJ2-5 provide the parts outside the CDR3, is GAGVSQSPRYKVTKRGQDVTLRCDPISSHATLYWYQQALGQGPEFLTYFNYEAQPDKSGLPSDRFSAERPEGSISTLTIQRTEQRDSAMYRCASSPGISIQETQYFGPGTRLLVL.

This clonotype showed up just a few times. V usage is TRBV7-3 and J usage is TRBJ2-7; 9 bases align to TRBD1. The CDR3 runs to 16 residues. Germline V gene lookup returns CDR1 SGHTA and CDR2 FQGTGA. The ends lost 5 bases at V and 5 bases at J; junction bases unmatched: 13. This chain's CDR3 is CASSPSLDRGLHEQYV. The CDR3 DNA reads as TGTGCCAGCAGCCCGTCCTTGGACAGGGGATTACACGAGCAGTACGTC.

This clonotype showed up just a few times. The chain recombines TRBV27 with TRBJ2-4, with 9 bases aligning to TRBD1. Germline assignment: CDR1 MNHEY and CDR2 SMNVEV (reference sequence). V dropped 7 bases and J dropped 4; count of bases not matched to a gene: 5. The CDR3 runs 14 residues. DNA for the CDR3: TGTGCCAGCAACACCGGGACAGGGAAAAACATTCAGTACTTC. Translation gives CASNTGTGKNIQYF.

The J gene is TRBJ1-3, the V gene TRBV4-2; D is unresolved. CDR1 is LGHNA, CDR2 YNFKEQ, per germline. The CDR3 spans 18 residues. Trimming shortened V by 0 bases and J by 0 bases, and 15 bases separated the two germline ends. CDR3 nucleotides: TGTGCCAGCAGCCAAGATGGGTTCCAGTGGAACTCTGGAAACACCATATATTTT. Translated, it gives CASSQDGFQWNSGNTIYF.

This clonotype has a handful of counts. DNA for the CDR3: TGTGCCAGCAGCTTAACGGCAGTCGTCTCCTATAATTCACCCCTCCACTTT. Translating gives CASSLTAVVSYNSPLHF. The rearrangement uses TRBV7-3 and TRBJ1-6; no reliable D call. Germline assignment: CDR1 SGHTA and CDR2 FQGTGA. V was shortened by 0 bases and J by 0 bases, with 9 bases between the two germline ends. The CDR3 totals 17 residues.

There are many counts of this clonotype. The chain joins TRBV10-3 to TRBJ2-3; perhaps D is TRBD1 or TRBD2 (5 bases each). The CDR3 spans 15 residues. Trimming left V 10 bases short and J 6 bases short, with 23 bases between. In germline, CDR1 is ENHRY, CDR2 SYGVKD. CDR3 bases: TGTGCCACCCGCTCCAGTAGGGCCCGGGACGATACGCAGTATTTT. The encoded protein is CATRSSRARDDTQYF.

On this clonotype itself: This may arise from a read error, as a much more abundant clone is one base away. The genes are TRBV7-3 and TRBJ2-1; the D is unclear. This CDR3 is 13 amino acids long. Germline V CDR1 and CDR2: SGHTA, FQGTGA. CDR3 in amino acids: CAGSLNQMGEQFF. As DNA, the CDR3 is TGTGCCGGCAGCTTAAACCAAATGGGCGAGCAGTTCTTC.

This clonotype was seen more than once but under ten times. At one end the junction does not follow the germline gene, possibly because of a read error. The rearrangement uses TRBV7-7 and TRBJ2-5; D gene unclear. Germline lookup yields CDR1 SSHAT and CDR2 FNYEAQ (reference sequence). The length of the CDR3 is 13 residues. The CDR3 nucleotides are TGTGCTAGCAGCTTAAGTCTAGAAGAGACCCAGTACTTC. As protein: CASSLSLEETQYF.

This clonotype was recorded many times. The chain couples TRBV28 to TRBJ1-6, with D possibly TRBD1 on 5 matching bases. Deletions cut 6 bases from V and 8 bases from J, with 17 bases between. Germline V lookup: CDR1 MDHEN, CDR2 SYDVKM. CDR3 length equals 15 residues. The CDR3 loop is CASSPRGAGYSPLHF. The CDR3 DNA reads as TGTGCCAGCAGCCCTCGGGGCGCTGGATATTCACCCCTCCACTTT.

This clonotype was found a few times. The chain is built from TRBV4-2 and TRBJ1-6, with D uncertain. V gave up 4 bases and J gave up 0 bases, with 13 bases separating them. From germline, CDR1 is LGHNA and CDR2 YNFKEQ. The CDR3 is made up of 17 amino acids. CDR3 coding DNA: TGTGCCAGCAGCCCCGACTTCGAGGTCTCCTATAATTCACCCCTCCACTTT. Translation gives CASSPDFEVSYNSPLHF.

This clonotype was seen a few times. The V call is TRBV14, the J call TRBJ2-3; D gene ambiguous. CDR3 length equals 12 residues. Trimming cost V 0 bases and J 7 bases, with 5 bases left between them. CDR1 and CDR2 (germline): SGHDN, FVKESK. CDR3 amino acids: CASSQDPHTQYF. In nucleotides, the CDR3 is TGTGCCAGCAGCCAAGATCCCCATACGCAGTATTTT.

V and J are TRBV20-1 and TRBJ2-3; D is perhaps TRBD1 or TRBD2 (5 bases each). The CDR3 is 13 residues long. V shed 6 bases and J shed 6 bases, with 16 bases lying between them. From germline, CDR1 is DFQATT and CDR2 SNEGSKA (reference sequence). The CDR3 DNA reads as TGCAGTGCCCCGCCCGGGGCAGGTGATACGCAGTATTTT. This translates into CSAPPGAGDTQYF.

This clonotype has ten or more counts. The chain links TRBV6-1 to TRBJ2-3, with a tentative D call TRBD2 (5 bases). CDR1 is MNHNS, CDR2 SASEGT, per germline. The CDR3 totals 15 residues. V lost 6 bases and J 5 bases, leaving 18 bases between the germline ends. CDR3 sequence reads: CASRATALGRDTQYF. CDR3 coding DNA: TGTGCCAGCAGGGCCACGGCGTTGGGGAGAGATACGCAGTATTTT.

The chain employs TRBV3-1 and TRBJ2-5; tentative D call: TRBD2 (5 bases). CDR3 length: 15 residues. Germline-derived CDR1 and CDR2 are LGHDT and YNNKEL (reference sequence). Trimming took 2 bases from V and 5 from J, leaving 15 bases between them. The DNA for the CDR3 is TGTGCCAGCAGCCAACGCCTCGAGGGTCGGGAGACCCAGTACTTC. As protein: CASSQRLEGRETQYF.

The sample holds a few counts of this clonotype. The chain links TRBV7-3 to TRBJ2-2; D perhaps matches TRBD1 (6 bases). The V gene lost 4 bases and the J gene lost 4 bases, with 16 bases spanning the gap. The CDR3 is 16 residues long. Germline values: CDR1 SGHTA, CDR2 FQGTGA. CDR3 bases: TGTGCCAGCAGCTCACAGCGGACAGCTCTCACCGGGGAGCTGTTTTTT. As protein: CASSSQRTALTGELFF.

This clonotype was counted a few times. DNA for the CDR3: TGTGCCAGCAGTGAGACAGGTTGGGGCTCCTACAATGAGCAGTTCTTC. It yields the protein CASSETGWGSYNEQFF. The chain links TRBV6-1 to TRBJ2-1, with D possibly being TRBD1 (6 bases). The CDR3 covers 16 residues. Germline loops: CDR1 MNHNS, CDR2 SASEGT. Trimming pared 3 bases from V and 0 bases from J, leaving 12 bases between.

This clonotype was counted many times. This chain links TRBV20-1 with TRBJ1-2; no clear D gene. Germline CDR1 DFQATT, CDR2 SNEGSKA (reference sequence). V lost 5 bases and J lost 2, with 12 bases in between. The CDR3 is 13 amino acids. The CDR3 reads CSAPKPQNYGYTF. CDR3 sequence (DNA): TGCAGTGCTCCGAAGCCACAGAACTATGGCTACACCTTC.

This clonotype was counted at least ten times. The CDR3 spells CASSLDRTGELFF. The CDR3 coding sequence is TGTGCCAGCAGCTTGGACCGCACCGGGGAGCTGTTTTTT. This rearrangement joins TRBV12-3 or TRBV12-4 to TRBJ2-2; the D is unclear. The V gene lost 6 bases and the J gene lost 4 bases, with 9 bases spanning the gap. The CDR3 length is 13 residues.

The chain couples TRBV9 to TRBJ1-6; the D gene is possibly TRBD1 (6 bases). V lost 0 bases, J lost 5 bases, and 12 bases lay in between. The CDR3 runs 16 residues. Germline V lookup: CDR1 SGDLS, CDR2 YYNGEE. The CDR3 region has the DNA TGTGCCAGCAGCGTAGCCGGGGACAACCATAATTCACCCCTCCACTTT. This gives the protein CASSVAGDNHNSPLHF.

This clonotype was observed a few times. CDR3 sequence reads: CASSPPGPEAFF. As DNA, the CDR3 is TGTGCCAGCAGTCCGCCGGGCCCCGAAGCTTTCTTT. J is TRBJ1-1 and V is TRBV28; the D is unclear. Trimming pared 5 bases from V and 8 bases from J, leaving 12 bases between. The germline V gene encodes CDR1 MDHEN and CDR2 SYDVKM. The CDR3 loop spans 12 amino acids.

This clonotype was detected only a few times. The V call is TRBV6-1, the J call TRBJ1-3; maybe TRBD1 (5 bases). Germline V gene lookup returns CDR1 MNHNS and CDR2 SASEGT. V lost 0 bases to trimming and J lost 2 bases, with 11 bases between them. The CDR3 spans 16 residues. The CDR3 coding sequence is TGTGCCAGCAGTGAAGCTGGACACCGACCTGGAAACACCATATATTTT. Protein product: CASSEAGHRPGNTIYF.

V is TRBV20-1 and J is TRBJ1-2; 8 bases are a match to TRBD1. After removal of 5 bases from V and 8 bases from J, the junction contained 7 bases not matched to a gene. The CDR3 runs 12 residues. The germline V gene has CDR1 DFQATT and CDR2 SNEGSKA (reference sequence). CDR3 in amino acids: CSALQGAQGYTF. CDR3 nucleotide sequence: TGCAGTGCTCTGCAGGGGGCGCAGGGCTACACCTTC.

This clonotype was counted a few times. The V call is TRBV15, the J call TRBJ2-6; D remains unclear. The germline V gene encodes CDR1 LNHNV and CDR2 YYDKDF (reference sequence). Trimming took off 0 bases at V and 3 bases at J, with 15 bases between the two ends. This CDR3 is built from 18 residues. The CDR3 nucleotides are TGTGCCACCAGCAGAGATGGTCAGGTGCTTGGTGGGGCCAACGTCCTGACTTTC. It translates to CATSRDGQVLGGANVLTF.

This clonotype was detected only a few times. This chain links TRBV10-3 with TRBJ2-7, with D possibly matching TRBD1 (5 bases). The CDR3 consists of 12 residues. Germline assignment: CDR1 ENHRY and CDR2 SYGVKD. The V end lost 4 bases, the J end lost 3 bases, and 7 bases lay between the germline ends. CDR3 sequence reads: CAISGQYYEQYV. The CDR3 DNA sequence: TGTGCCATCAGTGGACAGTACTACGAGCAGTACGTC.

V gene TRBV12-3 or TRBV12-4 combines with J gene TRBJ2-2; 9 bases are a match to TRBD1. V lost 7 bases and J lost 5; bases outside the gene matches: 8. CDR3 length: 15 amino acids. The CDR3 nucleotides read TGTGCCAGCATCACAGGGGGCATGAGGACCGGGGAGCTGTTTTTT. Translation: CASITGGMRTGELFF.

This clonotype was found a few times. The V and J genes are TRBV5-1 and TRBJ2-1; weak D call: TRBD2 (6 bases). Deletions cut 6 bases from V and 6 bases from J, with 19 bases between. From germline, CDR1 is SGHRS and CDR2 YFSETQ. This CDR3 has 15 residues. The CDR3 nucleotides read TGCGCCAGCACTCCCGGGACTTCCGAGGGCAATGAGCAGTTCTTC. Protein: CASTPGTSEGNEQFF.